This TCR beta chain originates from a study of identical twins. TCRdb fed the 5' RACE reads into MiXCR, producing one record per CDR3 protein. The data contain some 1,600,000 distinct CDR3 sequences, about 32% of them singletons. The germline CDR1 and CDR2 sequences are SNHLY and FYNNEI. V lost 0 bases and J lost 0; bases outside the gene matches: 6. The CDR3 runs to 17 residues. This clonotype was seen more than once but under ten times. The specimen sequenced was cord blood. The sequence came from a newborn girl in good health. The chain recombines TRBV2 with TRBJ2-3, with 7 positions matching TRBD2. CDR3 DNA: TGTGCCAGCAGTGAAGCCCTAGGGACTATAAGCACAGATACGCAGTATTTT. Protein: CASSEALGTISTDTQYF.